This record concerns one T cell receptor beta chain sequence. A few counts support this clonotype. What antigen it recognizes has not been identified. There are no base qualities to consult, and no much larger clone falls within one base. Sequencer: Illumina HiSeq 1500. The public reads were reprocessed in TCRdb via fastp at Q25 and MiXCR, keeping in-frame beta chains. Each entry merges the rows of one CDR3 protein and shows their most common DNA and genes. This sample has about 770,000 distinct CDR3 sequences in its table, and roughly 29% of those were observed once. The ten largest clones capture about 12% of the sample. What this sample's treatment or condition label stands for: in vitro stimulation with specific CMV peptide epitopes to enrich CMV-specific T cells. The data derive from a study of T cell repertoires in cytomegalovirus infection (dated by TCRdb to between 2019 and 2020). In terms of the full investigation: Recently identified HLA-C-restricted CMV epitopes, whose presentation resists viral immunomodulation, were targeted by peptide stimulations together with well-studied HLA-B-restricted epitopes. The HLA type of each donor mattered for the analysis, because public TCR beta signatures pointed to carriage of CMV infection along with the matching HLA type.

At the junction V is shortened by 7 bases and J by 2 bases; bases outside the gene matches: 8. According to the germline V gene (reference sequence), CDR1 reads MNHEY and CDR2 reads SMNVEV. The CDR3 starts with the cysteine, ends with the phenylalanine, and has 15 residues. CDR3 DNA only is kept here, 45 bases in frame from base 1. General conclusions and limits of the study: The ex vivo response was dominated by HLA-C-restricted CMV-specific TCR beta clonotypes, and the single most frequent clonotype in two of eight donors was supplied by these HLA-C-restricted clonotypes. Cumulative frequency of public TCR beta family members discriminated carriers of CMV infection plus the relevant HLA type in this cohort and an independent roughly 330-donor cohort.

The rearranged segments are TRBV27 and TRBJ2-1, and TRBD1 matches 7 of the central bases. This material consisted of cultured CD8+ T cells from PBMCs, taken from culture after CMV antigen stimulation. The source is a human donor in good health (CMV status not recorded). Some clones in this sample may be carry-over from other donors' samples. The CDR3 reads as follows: CASTERDRPYNEQFF. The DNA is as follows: TGTGCCAGCACTGAGAGGGACAGACCCTACAATGAGCAGTTCTTC.